A single sample is the source of the 10 T cell receptor beta chains below, sequenced in a study of blood T cell repertoires in COVID-19 (dated by TCRdb to the early 2020s). Library preparation was by the immunoSEQ multiplex PCR assay. The table comes from immuneACCESS by way of TCRdb, which keeps in-frame sequences with V and J called. Part of the clones is missing from these tables; in studies checked, under half for an unresolved V gene and the rest for unknown reasons. Across this sample there are a few hundred thousand clones, with approximately 80% seen only once. In total, the top ten clones hold about 8.1% of the sample. Sequencing input: peripheral blood. The receptors here all came from a man aged 80 or over with acute or convalescent COVID-19.

Only a few counts were recorded for this clone. The rearrangement links TRBV30 to TRBJ1-1; the D is unclear. Trimming removed 1 base from V and 2 bases from J, with 8 bases in between. The CDR3 extends over 13 amino acids. Per the germline V gene, CDR1 is GTSNPN and CDR2 is SVGIG (reference sequence). Here the CDR3 DNA reads TGTGCCTGGAGTGACGGGTTCAACACTGAAGCTTTCTTT. Its translation: CAWSDGFNTEAFF.

The chain uses TRBV12-5 and TRBJ1-1, with a possible D match to TRBD1 (6 bases). CDR3 length equals 17 residues. The V end lost 3 bases, the J end lost 3 bases, and 20 bases lay between the germline ends. Germline V gives CDR1 LGHNT, CDR2 FRNRAP. As DNA, the CDR3 is TGTGCTAGTGGTTTAATACTGGGGGGGACAATGGACACTGAAGCTTTCTTT. Amino acid sequence: CASGLILGGTMDTEAFF. Full variable domain (remainder filled in from reference TRBV12-5 and TRBJ1-1): DARVTQTPRHKVTEMGQEVTMRCQPILGHNTVFWYRQTMMQGLELLAYFRNRAPLDDSGMPKDRFSAEMPDATLATLKIQPSEPRDSAVYFCASGLILGGTMDTEAFFGQGTRLTVV.

The rearrangement uses TRBV6-5 and TRBJ1-6; 7 nucleotides match TRBD1. This CDR3 contains 15 residues. V dropped 7 bases and J dropped 7; count of bases not matched to a gene: 10. CDR1 MNHEY and CDR2 SVGAGI come from the germline V gene. In DNA form, the CDR3 reads TGTGCCAGCACCCGAGGGGACAGTCTCAATTCACCCCTCCACTTT. It translates to CASTRGDSLNSPLHF.

The rearrangement joins TRBV18 to TRBJ2-7, with D perhaps TRBD2 (5 bases). The CDR3 totals 14 residues. Between the trimmed V and J ends, which lost 6 bases and 2 bases, there was a span of 14 bases. Germline V gene lookup returns CDR1 KGHSH and CDR2 LQKENI. The CDR3 is CASSPLAGPYEQYF. The CDR3 region has the DNA TGTGCCAGCTCCCCTCTCGCGGGCCCCTACGAGCAGTACTTC.

The rearrangement links TRBV4-2 to TRBJ2-1; 11 positions agree with TRBD2. Germline V gene data show CDR1 as LGHNA and CDR2 as YNFKEQ. The ends lost 3 bases at V and 8 bases at J; junction bases unmatched: 9. The CDR3 totals 16 residues. The CDR3 sequence is CASSHSGRALGDEQFF. The CDR3 DNA follows: TGTGCCAGCAGCCATAGCGGGAGGGCCCTGGGAGATGAGCAGTTCTTC.

The chain is built from TRBV3-1 (or the pseudogene TRBV3-2) and TRBJ2-1; 10 positions agree with TRBD2. Trimming at V came to 0 bases and at J to 8 bases, leaving 10 bases not matched to a gene. Germline V gene lookup returns CDR1 LGHDT and CDR2 YNNKEL (reference sequence). The CDR3 has 17 residues. CDR3 residues: CASSQEVIAGGRDEQFF. As DNA, the CDR3 is TGTGCCAGCAGCCAAGAGGTAATAGCGGGGGGAAGAGATGAGCAGTTCTTC.

The rearrangement uses TRBV28 and TRBJ1-1, with D possibly TRBD1 on 6 matching bases. The CDR3 covers 15 residues. V lost 3 bases, J lost 5 bases, and 16 bases lay in between. Looked up from germline, CDR1 is MDHEN and CDR2 is SYDVKM. CDR3 region: CASSLSTGIRTEAFF. CDR3 sequence (DNA): TGTGCCAGCAGTTTGTCTACAGGGATAAGAACTGAAGCTTTCTTT.

This clone turned up a few times. This chain connects TRBV25-1 to TRBJ1-2, with TRBD1 identical over 8 bases. The CDR3 contains 14 residues. V shed 8 bases, J shed 8 bases, and the junction held 13 bases outside the gene matches. Germline V gene data show CDR1 as MGHDK and CDR2 as SYGVNS. In nucleotides, the CDR3 is TGTGCCAGCGTAGGCCCAGGGGGCCGGATGGGCTACACCTTC. It yields the protein CASVGPGGRMGYTF.

The chain joins TRBV10-3 to TRBJ2-7; TRBD1 aligns across 10 bases. Germline lookup yields CDR1 ENHRY and CDR2 SYGVKD. The CDR3 has 13 amino acids. Trimming took 8 bases from V and 7 from J; bases not matched to a gene: 8. CDR3 DNA sequence: TGTGCCATCCAGGGACAGGGGCGAGCGGAGCAGTACTTC. Protein product: CAIQGQGRAEQYF.

V is TRBV7-9 and J is TRBJ1-2, with D uncertain. From germline, CDR1 is SEHNR and CDR2 FQNEAQ (reference sequence). The CDR3 contains 12 residues. Between the trimmed V and J ends, which lost 1 base and 5 bases, there was a span of 5 bases. The CDR3 sequence is CASSLEEYGYTF. Written as DNA, the CDR3 is TGTGCCAGCAGCTTAGAAGAGTATGGCTACACCTTC.